Below, 17 T cell receptor beta chains from the same sample are listed, as sequenced in a study of OX40 agonist ivuxolimab in advanced cancers. Sequencing was performed with immunoSEQ multiplex PCR; in TCRdb, only in-frame clones are kept and a portion is missing. The table lists about 75,000 clones, around 90% of them singletons. Sequenced material: CD4+ or CD8+ T cells sorted from blood, taken in a trial of the OX40 agonist ivuxolimab. Receptors were obtained from an adult with an advanced solid tumor such as melanoma, head and neck, liver or kidney cancer.

The V gene is TRBV4-1, the J gene TRBJ1-6; 11 bases align to TRBD1. This CDR3 spans 17 amino acids. Germline V lookup: CDR1 MGHRA, CDR2 YSYEKL. V lost 0 bases, J lost 7 bases, and 5 bases stayed unmatched. The CDR3 nucleotides read TGCGCCAGCAGCCAAGATCGGGGACAGGGGGAAAATTCACCCCTCCACTTT. The encoded protein is CASSQDRGQGENSPLHF.

The chain employs TRBV25-1 and TRBJ1-3; perhaps TRBD1 as D (5 bases). This CDR3 region has 17 residues. CDR1 MGHDK and CDR2 SYGVNS come from the germline V gene. The ends were cut back, 0 bases at V and 0 bases at J, with 12 bases in the middle. The CDR3 sequence is CASSEYFGGLSGNTIYF. Here the CDR3 DNA reads TGTGCCAGCAGTGAATATTTTGGGGGACTCTCTGGAAACACCATATATTTT.

The J gene is TRBJ2-5, the V gene TRBV10-3, with 9 bases fitting TRBD2. The J call could be wrong; TRBJ2-7 is a better fit for the DNA end. The length of the CDR3 is 15 residues. In germline, CDR1 is ENHRY, CDR2 SYGVKD. This chain's CDR3 is CAISEGLARSYEQYF. CDR3 sequence (DNA): TGTGCCATCAGCGAGGGACTAGCCCGTTCCTACGAGCAGTACTTC.

Only one count was recorded for this clone. The gene calls are TRBV7-2 and TRBJ2-1, with D tentatively TRBD1 or TRBD2 (5 bases each). Germline V gene sequence: CDR1 SGHTA, CDR2 FQGNSA. Trimming shortened V by 3 bases and J by 7 bases, and 22 bases separated the two germline ends. This CDR3 is 17 amino acids long. In nucleotides, the CDR3 is TGTGCCAGCAGCTTCGGGACGGACTCGCTTAGGGGTAATGAGCAGTTCTTC. It yields the protein CASSFGTDSLRGNEQFF.

Here the CDR3 DNA reads TGTGCCAGCAGCTCCGTGGGGGCGAACACTGAAGCTTTCTTT. Translation gives CASSSVGANTEAFF. This chain joins TRBV7-6 and TRBJ1-1, with D possibly matching TRBD1 (6 bases). In germline, CDR1 is SGHVS, CDR2 FNYEAQ. The length of the CDR3 is 14 residues. V lost 4 bases and J lost 1, with 10 bases in between.

The gene calls are TRBV5-6 and TRBJ2-3, with D possibly matching TRBD2 (5 bases). Germline V CDR1 and CDR2: SGHDT, YYEEEE. Trimming shortened V by 4 bases and J by 8 bases, and 23 bases separated the two germline ends. The CDR3 is made up of 16 amino acids. The CDR3 here is CASSPLGAAGSRTQYF. The DNA of the CDR3 is TGTGCCAGCAGCCCTTTGGGAGCTGCCGGCTCACGTACGCAGTATTTT.

The CDR3 DNA follows: TGCAGTGCTAATTGGTTGGATGGCTACACCTTC. Its protein is CSANWLDGYTF. The rearrangement links TRBV20-1 to TRBJ1-2; D gene uncertain. This CDR3 contains 11 residues. Germline V gene sequence: CDR1 DFQATT, CDR2 SNEGSKA (reference sequence). V was clipped by 4 bases and J by 6 bases, with 9 bases between them.

This clone appeared a single time. The chain couples TRBV5-4 to TRBJ1-2; 9 positions match TRBD1. Germline-derived CDR1 and CDR2 are SGHNT and YYREEE (reference sequence). This CDR3 has 17 residues. Trimming cost V 2 bases and J 1 base; bases outside gene matches: 9. CDR3 nucleotides: TGTGCCAGCAGCTTACTAAGGGGGGACAGGGTTAACTATGGCTACACCTTC. It translates to CASSLLRGDRVNYGYTF.

The chain is built from TRBV4-2 and TRBJ1-1; the D is unclear. The V and J ends lost 0 bases and 2 bases respectively, with 10 bases between them. The CDR3 is made up of 15 amino acids. Per the germline V gene, CDR1 is LGHNA and CDR2 is YNFKEQ. CDR3: CASSQEVRVNTEAFF. For the CDR3, the DNA is TGTGCCAGCAGCCAAGAGGTCCGGGTCAACACTGAAGCTTTCTTT.

The V and J genes are TRBV9 and TRBJ2-3; D gene unclear. Trimming removed 4 bases at V and 5 bases at J, with 8 bases between. The CDR3 has 12 residues. Germline V gene data show CDR1 as SGDLS and CDR2 as YYNGEE. The DNA for the CDR3 is TGTGCCAGCAGCCCAGTGGTAGATACGCAGTATTTT. The encoded protein is CASSPVVDTQYF.

The chain combines TRBV6-1 with TRBJ1-2; no reliable D call. Germline values: CDR1 MNHNS, CDR2 SASEGT. V was trimmed by 4 bases and J by 7 bases, leaving 10 bases between them. This CDR3 spans 12 amino acids. The CDR3 protein is CASSGNGGGYTF. The CDR3 DNA reads TGTGCCAGCAGTGGCAACGGCGGTGGCTACACCTTC.

The rearrangement joins TRBV21-1 to TRBJ2-1. TRBV21-1 is given as a pseudogene. The CDR3 loop spans 16 amino acids. CDR3 in amino acids: CASSKAPTGTFNEQFF. As DNA, the CDR3 is TGTGCCAGCAGCAAAGCCCCTACCGGGACCTTCAATGAGCAGTTCTTC.

The chain is built from TRBV30 and TRBJ2-3; weak D call: TRBD2 (5 bases). The CDR3 contains 13 residues. The germline V and J ends were trimmed by 1 base and 2 bases, with 7 bases remaining between them. Germline CDR1 GTSNPN, CDR2 SVGIG (reference sequence). The DNA for the CDR3 is TGTGCCTGGAGTGCGGACTTCACAGATACGCAGTATTTT. Its protein is CAWSADFTDTQYF.

The rearrangement uses TRBV6-6 and TRBJ2-3; no clear D gene. V dropped 7 bases and J dropped 0 bases, with 5 bases sitting between them. Germline lookup yields CDR1 MNHNY and CDR2 SVGAGI (reference sequence). CDR3 length: 12 amino acids. The CDR3 loop reads CASTRSTDTQYF. CDR3 DNA sequence: TGTGCCAGCACCAGGAGCACAGATACGCAGTATTTT.

The rearrangement links TRBV19 to TRBJ1-5, with TRBD1 identical over 9 bases. The germline V gene has CDR1 LNHDA and CDR2 SQIVND (reference sequence). There are 15 residues in the CDR3. Losses at the gene ends were 5 bases for V and 2 bases for J; bases not matched to a gene: 4. The CDR3 sequence: CASSLQGARNQPQHF. The CDR3 nucleotides read TGTGCCAGTAGTTTACAGGGGGCCCGCAATCAGCCCCAGCATTTT.

The CDR3, as DNA: TGTGCCAGCAGTGGGGGGAGAGGGGATGCCTACTACAATGAGCAGTTCTTC. Translation gives CASSGGRGDAYYNEQFF. The gene calls are TRBV6-1 and TRBJ2-1; tentatively, D is TRBD1 or TRBD2 (5 bases each). Germline-derived CDR1 and CDR2 are MNHNS and SASEGT. V shed 4 bases and J shed 3 bases, with 19 bases lying between them. The CDR3 spans 17 residues.

In its sample, this clone was seen a few times. This chain connects TRBV6-6 to TRBJ1-5; 7 positions match TRBD1. CDR1 MNHNY and CDR2 SVGAGI come from the germline V gene (reference sequence). The J segment lost 0 bases and the V segment lost 6 bases, leaving 8 bases of the junction unmatched. This CDR3 region has 16 residues. The DNA of the CDR3 is TGTGCCAGCAGCGATAGACAGGGTCATAGCAATCAGCCCCAGCATTTT. It specifies CASSDRQGHSNQPQHF.